Presented here are 14 T cell receptor beta chains from one specimen sequenced in a study of cytotoxic CD8 clonotypes in ibrutinib-treated CLL. Using immunoSEQ multiplex PCR, the repertoire was profiled, and TCRdb retains in-frame clones only, with some absent. The profile shows some 76,000 clones, over 80% of them singletons. The specimen was PBMCs, collected after 24 months of ibrutinib treatment. The receptors shown here come from a human donor with chronic lymphocytic leukemia.

The rearrangement uses TRBV4-3 and TRBJ2-1, with D possibly being TRBD1 (6 bases). Germline V CDR1 and CDR2: LGHNA, YSLEER. The CDR3 has 15 residues. Trimming pared 0 bases from V and 5 bases from J, leaving 11 bases between. The CDR3 DNA reads TGCGCCAGCAGCCAAGACCGGGACACCAACAATGAGCAGTTCTTC. It encodes CASSQDRDTNNEQFF.

The chain couples TRBV5-1 to TRBJ2-7, with TRBD1 matching over 11 bases. CDR1 and CDR2 (germline): SGHRS, YFSETQ. The CDR3 loop spans 15 amino acids. V lost 2 bases to trimming and J lost 1 base; unmatched junction nucleotides: 2. The CDR3 DNA reads as TGCGCCAGCAGCTTAGGACAGGGGGCGTCCTACGAGCAGTACTTC. The encoded protein is CASSLGQGASYEQYF.

V is TRBV18 and J is TRBJ1-4; 8 nucleotides agree with TRBD1. Germline V gene data show CDR1 as KGHSH and CDR2 as LQKENI. The trim removed 4 bases at V and 7 bases at J, leaving 5 bases unmatched. This CDR3 comprises 14 residues. CDR3 coding DNA: TGTGCCAGCTCACGAGACAGGGGTGGTGAAAAACTGTTTTTT. This codes for CASSRDRGGEKLFF.

This chain uses TRBV5-1 with TRBJ1-3; the D is unclear. The germline V and J ends were trimmed by 3 bases and 2 bases, with 6 bases remaining between them. This CDR3 contains 13 residues. Germline V gene data show CDR1 as SGHRS and CDR2 as YFSETQ. CDR3 nucleotide sequence: TGCGCCAGCAGCTCCGACCCTGGAAACACCATATATTTT. The encoded protein is CASSSDPGNTIYF.

A word on this clone: This sample also contains other DNA sequences that code for the same CDR3. The chain links TRBV19 to TRBJ2-3; 11 bases align to TRBD2. CDR1 and CDR2 from the germline V gene are LNHDA and SQIVND (reference sequence). The length of the CDR3 is 13 residues. CDR3 region: CASSSGRGDTQYF. For the CDR3, the DNA is TGTGCTTCGAGTAGCGGGAGGGGGGATACGCAGTATTTT. The full variable domain, in which reference TRBV19 and TRBJ2-3 provide the parts outside the CDR3, is DGGITQSPKYLFRKEGQNVTLSCEQNLNHDAMYWYRQDPGQGLRLIYYSQIVNDFQKGDIAEGYSVSREKKESFPLTVTSAQKNPTAFYLCASSSGRGDTQYFGPGTRLTVL.

This rearrangement joins TRBV6-6 to TRBJ1-2; a possible D gene is TRBD1 (5 bases). Trimming stripped 4 bases from V and 6 bases from J, with 12 bases between. Germline-derived CDR1 and CDR2 are MNHNY and SVGAGI (reference sequence). This CDR3 comprises 13 residues. CDR3 sequence (DNA): TGTGCCAGCAGTTTCCCGGGGGGAGATGGCTACACCTTC. Translation gives CASSFPGGDGYTF.

This chain joins TRBV13 and TRBJ2-1; 13 nucleotides match TRBD2. CDR3 length: 18 amino acids. With V trimmed by 5 bases and J by 0 bases, 7 bases remained unmatched. In germline, CDR1 is PRHDT, CDR2 FYEKMQ (reference sequence). CDR3 region: CASSTGLAGIGSYNEQFF. In DNA form, the CDR3 reads TGTGCCAGCAGCACGGGACTAGCGGGAATAGGCTCCTACAATGAGCAGTTCTTC.

This chain links TRBV6-6 with TRBJ2-3; perhaps TRBD2 as D (6 bases). Germline loops: CDR1 MNHNY, CDR2 SVGAGI (reference sequence). The CDR3 runs to 15 residues. The V end was cut by 6 bases, the J end by 6 bases, with 19 bases between. The CDR3 sequence: CASSRGTTGSDTQYF. The DNA for the CDR3 is TGTGCCAGCAGCCGCGGGACCACCGGGAGTGATACGCAGTATTTT.

The CDR3 DNA follows: TGTGCCAGCAGACCCGATTTTTCCACGTCTGATACGCAGTATTTT. Residues: CASRPDFSTSDTQYF. This sequence joins TRBV2 and TRBJ2-3; D gene uncertain. Germline values: CDR1 SNHLY, CDR2 FYNNEI. This CDR3 spans 15 amino acids. The V and J ends lost 6 bases and 6 bases respectively, with 19 bases between them.

This clone appeared a single time. V gene TRBV10-3 combines with J gene TRBJ2-1; 9 bases are a match to TRBD2. J was trimmed by 7 bases and V by 0 bases; bases with no gene match: 4. CDR1 is ENHRY, CDR2 SYGVKD, per germline. The CDR3 sequence is 15 residues long. CDR3 sequence reads: CAISESAGGPNEQFF. Written as DNA, the CDR3 is TGTGCCATCAGTGAGTCGGCGGGAGGGCCGAATGAGCAGTTCTTC.

This sequence joins TRBV11-2 and TRBJ1-3, with no clear D. Germline V CDR1 and CDR2: SGHAT, FQNNGV. The CDR3 runs to 16 residues. V lost 0 bases and J lost 0, with 9 bases in between. This CDR3 is CASSLDHTSSGNTIYF. The CDR3 DNA follows: TGTGCCAGCAGCTTAGATCACACGAGCTCTGGAAACACCATATATTTT. The full variable domain, completed using reference TRBV11-2 and TRBJ1-3, is EAGVAQSPRYKIIEKRQSVAFWCNPISGHATLYWYQQILGQGPKLLIQFQNNGVVDDSQLPKDRFSAERLKGVDSTLKIQPAKLEDSAVYLCASSLDHTSSGNTIYFGEGSWLTVV.

V gene TRBV6-1 combines with J gene TRBJ1-5; TRBD1 matches at 8 bases. This CDR3 contains 15 residues. CDR1 and CDR2 from the germline V gene are MNHNS and SASEGT. Germline trimming cut 4 bases from V and 5 bases from J; bases unmatched to any gene: 7. This CDR3 reads CASSVRDRGDQPQHF. The CDR3 region has the DNA TGTGCCAGCAGTGTCAGAGACAGGGGCGATCAGCCCCAGCATTTT.

The chain combines TRBV11-2 with TRBJ2-2; possible D gene TRBD2, 6 bases. The CDR3 is 15 residues long. The germline V and J ends were trimmed by 7 bases and 6 bases, with 18 bases remaining between them. CDR1 and CDR2 (germline): SGHAT, FQNNGV. This chain's CDR3 is CASMPSGPSPGELFF. DNA for the CDR3: TGTGCCAGCATGCCGAGCGGGCCTTCGCCCGGGGAGCTGTTTTTT.

This clone was seen a single time. The chain recombines TRBV11-3 with TRBJ2-1, with TRBD2 matching over 9 bases. The germline CDR1 and CDR2 sequences are SGHNT and YENEEA. The ends lost 4 bases at V and 8 bases at J; junction bases unmatched: 3. The CDR3 sequence is 13 residues long. CDR3: CASSWGTSYEQFF. The DNA for the CDR3 is TGTGCCAGCAGCTGGGGGACTAGCTATGAGCAGTTCTTC. Using reference TRBV11-3 and TRBJ2-1 for the parts outside the CDR3, the full variable domain is EAGVVQSPRYKIIEKKQPVAFWCNPISGHNTLYWYLQNLGQGPELLIRYENEEAVDDSQLPKDRFSAERLKGVDSTLKIQPAELGDSAVYLCASSWGTSYEQFFGPGTRLTVL.